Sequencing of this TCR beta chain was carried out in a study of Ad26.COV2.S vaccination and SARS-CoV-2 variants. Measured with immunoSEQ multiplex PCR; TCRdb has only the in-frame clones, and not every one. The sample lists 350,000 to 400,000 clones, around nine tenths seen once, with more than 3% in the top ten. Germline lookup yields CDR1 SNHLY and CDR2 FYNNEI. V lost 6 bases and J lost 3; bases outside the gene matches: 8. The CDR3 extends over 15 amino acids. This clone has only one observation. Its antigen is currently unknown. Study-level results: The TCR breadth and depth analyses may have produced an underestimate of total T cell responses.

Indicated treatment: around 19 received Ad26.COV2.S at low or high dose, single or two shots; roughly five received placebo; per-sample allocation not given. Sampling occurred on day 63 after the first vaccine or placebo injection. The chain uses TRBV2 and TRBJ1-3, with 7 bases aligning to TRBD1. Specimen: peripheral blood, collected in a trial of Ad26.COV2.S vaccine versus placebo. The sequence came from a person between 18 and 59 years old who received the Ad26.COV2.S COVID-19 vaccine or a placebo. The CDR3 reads CASRPTGSGGNTIYF. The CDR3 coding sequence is TGTGCCAGCAGACCGACAGGGTCTGGTGGAAACACCATATATTTT.